This T cell receptor (beta chain) was sequenced in a study of CD8+CD57+ T cells in acquired aplastic anemia. Study details: DNA from sorted CD4+ and CD8+ cells averaged around 3 ug. Study-level results: Patients shared approximately 30 CD8+ CDR3 sequences with controls.

Germline V CDR1 and CDR2: SGHRS, YFSETQ. The CDR3 runs 15 residues. The V gene lost 4 bases and the J gene lost 2 bases, with 14 bases spanning the gap. Details on this clonotype: What it binds is not known.

TCR beta VDJ combinations and CDR3 sequences were profiled from genomic DNA. Each CDR3 protein is one row after TCRdb ran MiXCR on the reads. The data contain 150,000 to 200,000 distinct CDR3 sequences, just under 65% of them singletons. This receptor was obtained from a human donor in good health. Sequenced: sorted CD4+, CD8+, or CD8+CD57+ T cells (not recorded which) from PBMCs. V usage is TRBV5-1 and J usage is TRBJ2-3; tentatively, D is TRBD2 (6 bases). CDR3 loop: CASSLLATVTDTQYF. The CDR3 DNA sequence: TGCGCCAGCAGCCTGCTAGCGACGGTCACAGATACGCAGTATTTT. Looking up the rest from reference TRBV5-1 and TRBJ2-3 gives the full variable domain: KAGVTQTPRYLIKTRGQQVTLSCSPISGHRSVSWYQQTPGQGLQFLFEYFSETQRNKGNFPGRFSGRQFSNSRSEMNVSTLELGDSALYLCASSLLATVTDTQYFGPGTRLTVL.